A selection of T cell receptor beta chains follows, all from one sample in a study of early T cells in non-severe SARS-CoV-2 infection. TCRdb independently ran MiXCR on the 5' RACE reads; one entry per CDR3 protein. The table shows approximately 65,000 distinct CDR3 sequences, with around 15% occurring only once. The sequencing input was whole blood. The receptors were gathered from an adult who was a healthcare worker with PCR-confirmed SARS-CoV-2 infection or an uninfected control (not recorded which). The CDR3 runs from the conserved cysteine through the conserved F or W. Fields, in order: V gene, J gene, D gene, clone size, CDR3 protein, CDR3 DNA. D genes are given only for firm matches. The size field is filled for only some rows; it gives once, few, many or a size class.

V gene: TRBV25-1; J gene: TRBJ2-3; D gene: TRBD2; clone size: many; CDR3 protein: CASRALAGGTDTQYF; CDR3 DNA: TGTGCCAGCAGGGCCCTAGCGGGGGGCACAGATACGCAGTATTTT
V gene: TRBV5-1; J gene: TRBJ2-2; D gene: TRBD1; clone size: .; CDR3 protein: CASSLEGQPYIGELFF; CDR3 DNA: TGCGCCAGCAGCTTGGAGGGACAGCCTTACATCGGGGAGCTGTTTTTT
V gene: TRBV3-1; J gene: TRBJ1-3; D gene: .; clone size: .; CDR3 protein: CASSQQTGNTIYF; CDR3 DNA: TGTGCCAGCAGCCAACAAACTGGAAACACCATATATTTT
V gene: TRBV11-2; J gene: TRBJ2-5; D gene: .; clone size: many; CDR3 protein: CASSLERGRQETQYF; CDR3 DNA: TGTGCCAGCAGCTTAGAGAGAGGCAGGCAAGAGACCCAGTACTTC
V gene: TRBV20-1; J gene: TRBJ1-2; D gene: .; clone size: few; CDR3 protein: CSASLDLANNYGYTF; CDR3 DNA: TGCAGTGCTAGCCTGGACCTGGCCAATAACTATGGCTACACCTTC
V gene: TRBV25-1; J gene: TRBJ1-2; D gene: .; clone size: many; CDR3 protein: CASSIGGLYGYTF; CDR3 DNA: TGTGCCAGCAGTATCGGGGGCCTCTATGGCTACACCTTC
V gene: TRBV29-1; J gene: TRBJ2-7; D gene: .; clone size: many; CDR3 protein: CSVEGDGGSYEQYF; CDR3 DNA: TGCAGCGTTGAAGGGGACGGGGGCTCCTACGAGCAGTACTTC
V gene: TRBV7-2; J gene: TRBJ2-3; D gene: .; clone size: .; CDR3 protein: CASSLWQKSTDTQYF; CDR3 DNA: TGTGCCAGCAGCTTATGGCAGAAAAGCACAGATACGCAGTATTTT
V gene: TRBV11-2; J gene: TRBJ2-7; D gene: .; clone size: many; CDR3 protein: CASSSEVRGYYEQYF; CDR3 DNA: TGTGCCAGCAGCTCTGAGGTCCGCGGCTATTACGAGCAGTACTTC
V gene: TRBV20-1; J gene: TRBJ2-7; D gene: .; clone size: many; CDR3 protein: CSASSGVEQYF; CDR3 DNA: TGCAGTGCTAGTTCGGGGGTCGAGCAGTACTTC
V gene: TRBV18; J gene: TRBJ2-2; D gene: .; clone size: many; CDR3 protein: CASSPQGRGTGELFF; CDR3 DNA: TGTGCCAGCTCGCCTCAGGGGCGTGGGACCGGGGAGCTGTTTTTT
V gene: TRBV12-3/TRBV12-4; J gene: TRBJ1-3; D gene: .; clone size: few; CDR3 protein: CASSRSGSGNTIYF; CDR3 DNA: TGTGCCAGCAGTCGATCAGGGTCTGGAAACACCATATATTTT
V gene: TRBV3-1; J gene: TRBJ1-5; D gene: .; clone size: few; CDR3 protein: CASSQRMGSNQPQHF; CDR3 DNA: TGTGCCAGCAGCCAGAGGATGGGGAGCAATCAGCCCCAGCATTTT
V gene: TRBV2; J gene: TRBJ2-7; D gene: .; clone size: .; CDR3 protein: CASSEQALPSYEQYF; CDR3 DNA: TGTGCCAGCAGTGAACAGGCTTTACCCTCCTACGAGCAGTACTTC
V gene: TRBV4-2; J gene: TRBJ1-4; D gene: .; clone size: .; CDR3 protein: CASSQVDSTGGEKLFF; CDR3 DNA: TGTGCCAGCAGCCAAGTGGACTCAACCGGAGGAGAAAAACTGTTTTTT
V gene: TRBV12-3/TRBV12-4; J gene: TRBJ2-5; D gene: .; clone size: .; CDR3 protein: CASRSGLRETQYF; CDR3 DNA: TGTGCCAGCAGATCGGGCCTCAGGGAGACCCAGTACTTC
V gene: TRBV7-2; J gene: TRBJ1-2; D gene: .; clone size: many; CDR3 protein: CASSLRREKGYTF; CDR3 DNA: TGTGCCAGCAGCTTAAGAAGGGAGAAAGGCTACACCTTC